Here is one T cell receptor (beta chain) with its context. As yet, its antigen is unknown. This sample is drawn from a study of tumor-infiltrating lymphocytes in primary liver carcinoma. Study as a whole: These patients were men and women whose ages were 30 to 69 years.

Researchers drew blood RNA from unsorted whole blood and extracted germline DNA as well. A primer in the constant region served to generate TCR beta cDNA from about 480 ng of total RNA. Each TCR beta library was derived from three nested multiplex PCR rounds that employed slightly modified ARM-PCR. Via MiXCR, TCRdb re-called the multiplex PCR reads, giving one row per CDR3 protein. The data show 150,000 to 200,000 distinct CDR3 sequences, 60% seen once. Study-level points and caveats: Between tumor regions, pairs overlapped more than tumor-adjacent and tumor-blood pairs did.

This receptor was identified in a man aged 40-49 years with primary liver carcinoma and hepatitis B virus infection. The specimen sequenced was peripheral blood.

CDR3 DNA: TGTGCCAGCAGCTTAGATTGCATGGGTGAGCAGTTCTTC. This gives the protein CASSLDCMGEQFF. The rearrangement uses TRBV11-2 and TRBJ2-1, with unresolved D. Trimming cost V 0 bases and J 9 bases, with 9 bases left between them. From germline, CDR1 is SGHAT and CDR2 FQNNGV. CDR3 length equals 13 residues.